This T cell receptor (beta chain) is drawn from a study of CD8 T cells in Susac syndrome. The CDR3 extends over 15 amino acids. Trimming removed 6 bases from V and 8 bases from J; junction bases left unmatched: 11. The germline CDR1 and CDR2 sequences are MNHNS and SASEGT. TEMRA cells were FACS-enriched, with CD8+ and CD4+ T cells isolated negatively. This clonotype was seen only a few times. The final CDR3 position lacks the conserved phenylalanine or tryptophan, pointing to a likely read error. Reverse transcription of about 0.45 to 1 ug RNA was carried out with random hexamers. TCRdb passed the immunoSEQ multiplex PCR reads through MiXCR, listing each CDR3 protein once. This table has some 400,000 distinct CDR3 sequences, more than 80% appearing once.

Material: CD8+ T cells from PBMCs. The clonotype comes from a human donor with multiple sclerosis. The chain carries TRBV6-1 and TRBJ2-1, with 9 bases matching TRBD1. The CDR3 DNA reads TGTGCCAGCAGGGTCCGGGACAGGGAGAGTGATGAGCAGTTCCTC. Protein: CASRVRDRESDEQFL.